These 8 T cell receptor beta chains originate from one sample sequenced in a study of vaccination effects on CD4 cells after COVID-19. Profiling relied on immunoSEQ multiplex PCR, and the TCRdb table lists in-frame clones only, not all of them. This sample carries approximately 29,000 clones, about 72% of them seen once, and the ten largest clones take under 35%. Their antigens remain unidentified. Before sequencing took place, the ViraFEST assay used viral peptide pools to expand antigen-specific CD4+ T cells. A 10-day culture period preceded the isolation of CD4+ T cells. Sometime from March through December 2020, the person acquired a SARS-CoV-2 infection that PCR confirmed. This specimen was CD4+ T cells from PBMCs cultured with a peptide pool, taken before COVID-19 vaccination. Every receptor here comes from a human donor who had a prior SARS-CoV-2 infection.

This clone showed up just a few times. The chain combines TRBV7-9 with TRBJ1-1, with 9 bases lining up with TRBD1. CDR3 length: 15 residues. CDR1 is SEHNR, CDR2 FQNEAQ, per germline (reference sequence). The V segment lost 5 bases and the J segment 5 bases; nucleotides outside the gene matches: 9. CDR3 protein: CASSLAGTGITEAFF. CDR3 sequence (DNA): TGTGCCAGCAGCCTTGCTGGGACAGGGATTACTGAAGCTTTCTTT.

The gene calls are TRBV9 and TRBJ2-5; 8 bases match TRBD1. J was trimmed by 4 bases and V by 3 bases; bases with no gene match: 11. The CDR3 sequence is 16 residues long. The V gene's germline CDR1 is SGDLS and CDR2 YYNGEE. The CDR3 protein is CASSARQTGAGETQYF. The DNA for the CDR3 is TGTGCCAGCAGCGCTCGCCAGACAGGGGCGGGAGAGACCCAGTACTTC.

The chain is built from TRBV11-3 and TRBJ2-7, with D unresolved. Trimming left V 4 bases short and J 3 bases short, with 13 bases between. Germline loops: CDR1 SGHNT, CDR2 YENEEA. The CDR3 consists of 14 residues. This chain's CDR3 is CASSYSPAVYEQYF. The CDR3 nucleotides are TGTGCCAGCAGCTATAGCCCCGCGGTCTACGAGCAGTACTTC. The full variable domain, completed using reference TRBV11-3 and TRBJ2-7, is EAGVVQSPRYKIIEKKQPVAFWCNPISGHNTLYWYLQNLGQGPELLIRYENEEAVDDSQLPKDRFSAERLKGVDSTLKIQPAELGDSAVYLCASSYSPAVYEQYFGPGTRLTVT.

V gene TRBV4-1 combines with J gene TRBJ1-2; D is unresolved. CDR3 length: 15 residues. CDR1 is MGHRA, CDR2 YSYEKL, per germline. Trimming left V 0 bases short and J 6 bases short, with 14 bases between. CDR3 sequence (DNA): TGCGCCAGCAGCCAAGACTTCCCGCGGGAAGATGGCTACACCTTC. This encodes CASSQDFPREDGYTF.

This sequence joins TRBV28 and TRBJ2-7; 9 nucleotides align to TRBD2. J was trimmed by 3 bases and V by 7 bases; bases with no gene match: 7. The CDR3 covers 14 residues. CDR1 and CDR2 from the germline V gene are MDHEN and SYDVKM. CDR3 coding DNA: TGTGCCAGCACCCGTGGACTAGCGTACTACGAGCAGTACTTC. This gives the protein CASTRGLAYYEQYF.

The chain couples TRBV19 to TRBJ1-5; 10 nucleotides line up with TRBD1. The CDR3 length is 16 residues. The germline CDR1 and CDR2 sequences are LNHDA and SQIVND (reference sequence). V was clipped by 3 bases and J by 7 bases; unmatched bases: 9. The CDR3 protein is CASSIWTGGTGQPQHF. In DNA form, the CDR3 reads TGTGCCAGTAGTATTTGGACAGGGGGGACAGGGCAGCCCCAGCATTTT.

CDR3 nucleotide sequence: TGCGCCAGCAGCCAAGACAGCAGGTATGATGGGGCCAACGTCCTGACTTTC. Translation: CASSQDSRYDGANVLTF. The gene calls are TRBV4-3 and TRBJ2-6; D ambiguous. Germline V CDR1 and CDR2: LGHNA, YSLEER. The CDR3 runs to 17 residues. V shed 0 bases and J shed 3 bases, with 12 bases lying between them.

This clone has only one observation. The gene calls are TRBV3-1 (or the pseudogene TRBV3-2) and TRBJ2-1, with D hard to call. In germline, CDR1 is LGHDT, CDR2 YNNKEL (reference sequence). V was cut by 0 bases and J by 7 bases, with 16 bases left in between. This CDR3 is built from 16 residues. The DNA of the CDR3 is TGTGCCAGCAGCCAAGACGATGTAGCTTTCGGAAATGAGCAGTTCTTC. Its translation: CASSQDDVAFGNEQFF.